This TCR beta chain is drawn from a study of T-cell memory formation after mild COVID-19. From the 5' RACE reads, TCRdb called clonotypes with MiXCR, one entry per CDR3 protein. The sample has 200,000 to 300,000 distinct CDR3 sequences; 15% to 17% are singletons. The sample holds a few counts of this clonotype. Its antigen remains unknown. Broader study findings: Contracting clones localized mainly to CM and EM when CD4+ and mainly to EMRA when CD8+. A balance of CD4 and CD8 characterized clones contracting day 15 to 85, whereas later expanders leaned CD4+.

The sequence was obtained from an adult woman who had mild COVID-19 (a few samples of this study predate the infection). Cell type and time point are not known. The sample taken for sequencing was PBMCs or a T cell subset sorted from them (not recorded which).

As DNA, the CDR3 is TGCAGCGTTGAGAAGGGGGGAACAACAATGGAGCAGTTCTTC. Protein product: CSVEKGGTTMEQFF. This sequence joins TRBV29-1 and TRBJ2-1; TRBD1 or TRBD2 may be the D gene (6 bases each). Germline CDR1 reads SQVTM; CDR2 reads ANQGSEA. The length of the CDR3 is 14 residues. Trimming removed 3 bases from V and 10 bases from J, with 19 bases in between.